This passage covers 15 T cell receptor beta chains from one sample sequenced in a study of blood T cell repertoires in COVID-19 (dated by TCRdb to the early 2020s). Libraries came from the immunoSEQ multiplex PCR assay. Sourced from immuneACCESS, this table was stored by TCRdb with only in-frame sequences that have V and J called. A share of the clones is absent; for the studies checked, an unresolved V gene accounts for under half, and the remainder has no known explanation. The sample has about 63,000 clones on record, around 80% of them singletons. The ten largest clonotypes hold less than 15% of the sample. Source material: peripheral blood. Receptor source: a human donor in a cohort sampled during active COVID-19.

This chain links TRBV14 with TRBJ2-2; maybe TRBD1 (6 bases). Germline CDR1 and CDR2: SGHDN and FVKESK. The CDR3 has 14 amino acids. V was clipped by 1 base and J by 4 bases, with 7 bases between them. Here the CDR3 reads CASSQGGPTGELFF. The CDR3, as DNA: TGTGCCAGCAGCCAAGGGGGGCCCACCGGGGAGCTGTTTTTT.

The CDR3 reads CASSYSGGSGANVLTF. CDR3 bases: TGTGCCAGCAGTTACTCAGGGGGCTCTGGGGCCAACGTCCTGACTTTC. This sequence joins TRBV6-6 and TRBJ2-6; D is perhaps TRBD1 (6 bases). CDR1 MNHNY and CDR2 SVGAGI come from the germline V gene (reference sequence). The germline V and J ends were trimmed by 0 bases and 0 bases, with 6 bases remaining between them. This CDR3 spans 16 amino acids.

The chain links TRBV11-2 to TRBJ2-7; no clear D. This CDR3 has 12 amino acids. From germline, CDR1 is SGHAT and CDR2 FQNNGV. V was cut by 3 bases and J by 4 bases, with 7 bases left in between. CDR3 bases: TGTGCCAGCAGCTTTAGTACGTACGAGCAGTACTTC. Encoded protein: CASSFSTYEQYF.

This clone has only one observation. The chain has TRBV19 and TRBJ1-5; TRBD1 might be the D (5 bases). CDR3 length equals 16 residues. The germline V gene encodes CDR1 LNHDA and CDR2 SQIVND (reference sequence). The V end was cut by 3 bases, the J end by 4 bases, with 16 bases between. The CDR3 here is CASSIFGAWGNQPQHF. In DNA, the CDR3 is TGTGCCAGTAGTATTTTTGGGGCCTGGGGTAATCAGCCCCAGCATTTT.

This clone was observed once. This chain uses TRBV5-5 with TRBJ1-2, with D unresolved. Germline V CDR1 and CDR2: SGHKS, YYEKEE (reference sequence). This CDR3 is built from 13 residues. Trimming removed 0 bases at V and 0 bases at J, with 3 bases between. The CDR3 region has the DNA TGTGCCAGCAGCTTGGTTACTAACTATGGCTACACCTTC. Its protein product is CASSLVTNYGYTF. Looking up the rest from reference TRBV5-5 and TRBJ1-2 gives the full variable domain: DAGVTQSPTHLIKTRGQQVTLRCSPISGHKSVSWYQQVLGQGPQFIFQYYEKEERGRGNFPDRFSARQFPNYSSELNVNALLLGDSALYLCASSLVTNYGYTFGSGTRLTVV.

The rearrangement uses TRBV19 and TRBJ2-4, with 12 bases that match TRBD2. The V gene end was trimmed by 4 bases and the J gene end by 0 bases; junction bases not matched to a gene: 4. The CDR3 totals 17 residues. In germline, CDR1 is LNHDA, CDR2 SQIVND (reference sequence). The CDR3 DNA is TGTGCCAGTAGTAGATGGACTAGCGGGGTAGCCAAAAACATTCAGTACTTC. It specifies CASSRWTSGVAKNIQYF.

This clone was seen only once. This chain links TRBV18 with TRBJ2-7; 11 nucleotides align to TRBD2. The germline V gene has CDR1 KGHSH and CDR2 LQKENI. V lost 3 bases and J lost 4; bases outside the gene matches: 2. The CDR3 runs to 14 residues. The CDR3 DNA is TGTGCCAGCTCACCTAGCGGGGGGGCTTACGAGCAGTACTTC. Protein product: CASSPSGGAYEQYF.

V usage is TRBV6-5 and J usage is TRBJ2-7, with a tentative D call TRBD2 (5 bases). Germline CDR1 and CDR2: MNHEY and SVGAGI. The CDR3 covers 13 residues. Trimming took 7 bases from V and 6 from J, leaving 16 bases between them. In DNA, the CDR3 is TGTGCCAGCAAGGGTCTCCCTCGGGGCGAGCAGTACTTC. Translating it yields CASKGLPRGEQYF.

The chain is built from TRBV30 and TRBJ1-6; the D is unclear. Trimming stripped 3 bases from V and 5 bases from J, with 11 bases between. The CDR3 runs to 14 residues. Germline-derived CDR1 and CDR2 are GTSNPN and SVGIG (reference sequence). CDR3 DNA: TGTGCCTGGAGACGAAACAGTGATAATTCACCCCTCCACTTT. Its translation: CAWRRNSDNSPLHF.

The V and J genes are TRBV20-1 and TRBJ2-1; D unclear. CDR3 length: 14 residues. Trimming left V 3 bases short and J 2 bases short, with 11 bases between. Germline V gene lookup returns CDR1 DFQATT and CDR2 SNEGSKA (reference sequence). Here the CDR3 DNA reads TGCAGTGCTAGTCCACAGCCGGCCTACAATGAGCAGTTCTTC. Translation gives CSASPQPAYNEQFF.

The V call is TRBV25-1, the J call TRBJ2-7, with 7 bases lining up with TRBD1. Trimming at V came to 7 bases and at J to 2 bases, leaving 5 bases not matched to a gene. Germline CDR1 is MGHDK and CDR2 is SYGVNS. The CDR3 extends over 13 amino acids. This CDR3 is CASKGQGAYEQYF. In DNA form, the CDR3 reads TGTGCCAGCAAGGGGCAGGGGGCCTACGAGCAGTACTTC.

The rearrangement uses TRBV15 and TRBJ2-1; 8 nucleotides agree with TRBD1. J gave up 4 bases and V 5 bases, and 10 bases lay outside the gene matches. The CDR3 sequence is 16 residues long. CDR1 and CDR2 from the germline V gene are LNHNV and YYDKDF (reference sequence). CDR3: CATSWQQGVGYNEQFF. Written as DNA, the CDR3 is TGTGCCACCAGCTGGCAACAGGGGGTAGGGTACAATGAGCAGTTCTTC.

This sequence joins TRBV28 and TRBJ2-7; D not certain. The CDR3 is made up of 13 amino acids. V was clipped by 7 bases and J by 2 bases, with 12 bases between them. Germline values: CDR1 MDHEN, CDR2 SYDVKM. In DNA form, the CDR3 reads TGTGCCAGCACCCCCCGGGTGCCCTACGAGCAGTACTTC. Translated: CASTPRVPYEQYF. Complete variable domain (other parts from reference TRBV28 and TRBJ2-7): DVKVTQSSRYLVKRTGEKVFLECVQDMDHENMFWYRQDPGLGLRLIYFSYDVKMKEKGDIPEGYSVSREKKERFSLILESASTNQTSMYLCASTPRVPYEQYFGPGTRLTVT.

This sequence joins TRBV3-1 (or the pseudogene TRBV3-2) and TRBJ1-2, with D perhaps TRBD1 (6 bases). The V and J ends lost 6 bases and 9 bases respectively, with 17 bases between them. Germline V CDR1 and CDR2: LGHDT, YNNKEL (reference sequence). This CDR3 has 13 residues. DNA for the CDR3: TGTGCCAGCAGGGGGGCGGCGGGTGGAAGCTACACCTTC. This codes for CASRGAAGGSYTF.

This chain links TRBV7-8 with TRBJ2-7, with 11 positions matching TRBD2. The J segment lost 3 bases and the V segment lost 2 bases, leaving 3 bases of the junction unmatched. CDR3 length equals 15 residues. CDR1 SGHVS and CDR2 FQNEAQ come from the germline V gene. Here the CDR3 DNA reads TGTGCCAGCAGCTTATTAGCGGGAGGGGGCTACGAGCAGTACTTC. It specifies CASSLLAGGGYEQYF.